Listed below are T cell receptor beta chains from one sample, sequenced in a study of resident and recirculating memory T cells in vitiligo. Sequenced by immunoSEQ multiplex PCR; TCRdb stores in-frame clones only, minus some. The top ten hold less than 5.5% of the sample, which has approximately 69,000 clones, 80% to 95% seen once. Material: blood. The receptors here all came from a male donor with vitiligo. Each CDR3 is given with its conserved first and last residue. Each record gives: clone size, CDR3 length, D gene, V gene, J gene, CDR3 DNA, CDR3 protein. The D gene is left open where the match is weak. For some rows the clone size is stated as once, few or many, or as a class when expanded; others skip it.

clone_size: .
cdr3_length: 15
d_call: TRBD1
v_call: TRBV5-8
j_call: TRBJ1-4
cdr3_nt: TGTGCCAGCAGTAAGACGGGACAGGGGAATGAAAAACTGTTTTTT
cdr3_aa: CASSKTGQGNEKLFF

clone_size: .
cdr3_length: 13
d_call: TRBD1
v_call: TRBV5-1
j_call: TRBJ2-7
cdr3_nt: TGCGCCAGCAGCTGGGGACAGGGCCGCGAGCAGTACTTC
cdr3_aa: CASSWGQGREQYF

clone_size: .
cdr3_length: 13
d_call: .
v_call: TRBV7-3
j_call: TRBJ1-6
cdr3_nt: TGTGCCAGCAGCTTAAACTTGAATTCACCCCTCCACTTT
cdr3_aa: CASSLNLNSPLHF

clone_size: few
cdr3_length: 13
d_call: TRBD1
v_call: TRBV27
j_call: TRBJ1-6
cdr3_nt: TGTGCCAGCCGGACAGGGACGATTTCGCCCCTCCACTTT
cdr3_aa: CASRTGTISPLHF

clone_size: .
cdr3_length: 17
d_call: TRBD2
v_call: TRBV7-2
j_call: TRBJ2-7
cdr3_nt: TGTGCCAGCAGCTTAAGGGGGGGTAGCGGGGTAACCTACGAGCAGTACTTC
cdr3_aa: CASSLRGGSGVTYEQYF

clone_size: .
cdr3_length: 14
d_call: .
v_call: TRBV25-1
j_call: TRBJ2-7
cdr3_nt: TGTGCCAGCAGTGAATCCCGGAGCTCCTACGAGCAGTACTTC
cdr3_aa: CASSESRSSYEQYF

clone_size: .
cdr3_length: 15
d_call: TRBD1
v_call: TRBV9
j_call: TRBJ1-4
cdr3_nt: TGTGCCAGCAGCAGCCGGGACAGCCCTAATGAAAAACTGTTTTTT
cdr3_aa: CASSSRDSPNEKLFF

clone_size: .
cdr3_length: 16
d_call: .
v_call: TRBV5-6
j_call: TRBJ1-5
cdr3_nt: TGTGCCAGCAGCTTGGAAAGGGGGTTGAGCAATCAGCCCCAGCATTTT
cdr3_aa: CASSLERGLSNQPQHF

clone_size: .
cdr3_length: 14
d_call: TRBD1
v_call: TRBV2
j_call: TRBJ2-7
cdr3_nt: TGTGCCAGCAGGATACAGGGGGCGCCAAACGAGCAGTACTTC
cdr3_aa: CASRIQGAPNEQYF

clone_size: .
cdr3_length: 15
d_call: .
v_call: TRBV21-1
j_call: TRBJ2-3
cdr3_nt: TGTGCCAGCAGCAAATTGGGGGCCTACACAGATACGCAGTATTTT
cdr3_aa: CASSKLGAYTDTQYF

clone_size: .
cdr3_length: 16
d_call: .
v_call: TRBV6-6
j_call: TRBJ1-6
cdr3_nt: TGTGCCAGCACCATAATGCCGAGCTCCTATAATTCACCCCTCCACTTT
cdr3_aa: CASTIMPSSYNSPLHF

clone_size: .
cdr3_length: 15
d_call: TRBD1
v_call: TRBV4-3
j_call: TRBJ1-2
cdr3_nt: TGCGCCAGCAGCCACGACAGGGAGCGCACGGATGGCTACACCTTC
cdr3_aa: CASSHDRERTDGYTF

clone_size: .
cdr3_length: 15
d_call: .
v_call: TRBV25-1
j_call: TRBJ1-2
cdr3_nt: TGTGCCAGCAGTGAATATGAAACAGCTTACTATGGCTACACCTTC
cdr3_aa: CASSEYETAYYGYTF

clone_size: .
cdr3_length: 19
d_call: .
v_call: TRBV4-3
j_call: TRBJ1-1
cdr3_nt: TGCGCCAGCAGCCAGAATTTAGGACAGTCCCCCTTCATGAACACTGAAGCTTTCTTT
cdr3_aa: CASSQNLGQSPFMNTEAFF

clone_size: few
cdr3_length: 14
d_call: .
v_call: TRBV7-3
j_call: TRBJ2-3
cdr3_nt: TGTGCCAGCAGCTCAGGCCAGGGGTCAGATACGCAGTATTTT
cdr3_aa: CASSSGQGSDTQYF

clone_size: .
cdr3_length: 15
d_call: TRBD2
v_call: TRBV5-6
j_call: TRBJ2-3
cdr3_nt: TGTGCCAGCAGCCCAGCGGGGGGTAACACAGATACGCAGTATTTT
cdr3_aa: CASSPAGGNTDTQYF

clone_size: .
cdr3_length: 13
d_call: .
v_call: TRBV6-1
j_call: TRBJ1-2
cdr3_nt: TGTGCCAGCAGTGATACAGTACCCTATGGCTACACCTTC
cdr3_aa: CASSDTVPYGYTF

clone_size: .
cdr3_length: 15
d_call: .
v_call: TRBV6-1
j_call: TRBJ1-4
cdr3_nt: TGTGCCAGCAGTGAGGGGGGAGGGTCTAATGAAAAACTGTTTTTT
cdr3_aa: CASSEGGGSNEKLFF

clone_size: .
cdr3_length: 11
d_call: .
v_call: TRBV7-9
j_call: TRBJ1-1
cdr3_nt: TGTGCCAGCAGCCGGAACACTGAAGCTTTCTTT
cdr3_aa: CASSRNTEAFF

clone_size: .
cdr3_length: 11
d_call: .
v_call: TRBV5-4
j_call: TRBJ2-5
cdr3_nt: TGTGCCAGCAGCCTCCAAGAGACCCAGTACTTC
cdr3_aa: CASSLQETQYF

clone_size: .
cdr3_length: 12
d_call: .
v_call: TRBV10-3
j_call: TRBJ2-7
cdr3_nt: TGTGCCATCAGCCGGACAGCTTACGAGCAGTACTTC
cdr3_aa: CAISRTAYEQYF

clone_size: .
cdr3_length: 12
d_call: .
v_call: TRBV2
j_call: TRBJ1-2
cdr3_nt: TGTGCCAGCAGCAACAGGGATTATGGCTACACCTTC
cdr3_aa: CASSNRDYGYTF